What follows describes a single T cell receptor (beta chain). Its antigen is unidentified. The data derive from a study of cytomegalovirus exposure and HLA in healthy donors. Study conclusions and caveats: Upon later analysis, TCR association rates were observed to vary by HLA locus, being highest for DRB1 and lowest for HLA-C. The CMV antigen specificity of a few CMV-associated chains was confirmed through in vitro analysis. In a later analysis, specific HLA alleles were associated with more than 15,000 TCR beta sequences at a 0.05 false discovery rate.

The primer mix had 60 Vbeta and 13 Jbeta primers. Libraries were prepared by immunoSEQ multiplex PCR; TCRdb keeps only in-frame clonotypes and omits some of them. The table has 150,000 to 200,000 clones, 87% seen once. CDR1 and CDR2 from the germline V gene are SGHDN and FVKESK. V was shortened by 4 bases and J by 0 bases, with 13 bases between the two germline ends. The CDR3 covers 16 residues. The sequence came from a boy aged 2 to 9 in good health and CMV-seronegative. The chain is built from TRBV14 and TRBJ2-1; D is unclear. Sequencing input: PBMCs. The CDR3 here is CASSPQALSSYNEQFF. For the CDR3, the DNA is TGTGCCAGCAGCCCCCAGGCGCTGAGCTCCTACAATGAGCAGTTCTTC.